The present T cell receptor beta chain was sequenced within a study of control samples from healthy donors and cancer patients. Profiled with immunoSEQ multiplex PCR; TCRdb holds only in-frame clones, not every one. Among about 85,000 clones, 85% to 90% were seen once, and the ten largest hold about 7.4%. CDR1 and CDR2 from the germline V gene are LNHDA and SQIVND (reference sequence). CDR3 length: 12 residues. J gave up 11 bases and V 8 bases, and 11 bases lay outside the gene matches. Sequencing used blood. The sequence was obtained from a woman aged 55-70 years in good health. This chain joins TRBV19 and TRBJ1-1; 7 bases fit TRBD1. This CDR3 reads CASVNRGLYAFF. CDR3 DNA sequence: TGTGCCAGTGTCAACAGGGGTCTGTACGCTTTCTTT.